This TCR beta chain was found in a study of response to subunit inactivated influenza vaccine. Study-level points and caveats: Authors proposed each seasonal influenza vaccination draws in few new T cells.

With regard to this clonotype: Its antigen remains unknown.

TCRdb re-analysed the RT-PCR reads in MiXCR, keeping a single row per CDR3 protein. The repertoire holds 530,000 or so distinct CDR3 sequences, with 12% to 15% as singletons. The sequence derives from a man aged 50 or older who received an inactivated influenza vaccine. The source was PBMCs from blood, collected less than 13 days after vaccination.

This CDR3 is CSASTSGGPYNEQFF. As DNA, the CDR3 is TGCAGTGCTAGTACTAGCGGGGGCCCCTACAATGAGCAGTTCTTC. The V and J genes are TRBV20-1 and TRBJ2-1, with 11 bases that match TRBD2. Germline CDR1 and CDR2: DFQATT and SNEGSKA (reference sequence). After removal of 3 bases from V and 2 bases from J, the junction contained 3 bases not matched to a gene. The CDR3 contains 15 residues.